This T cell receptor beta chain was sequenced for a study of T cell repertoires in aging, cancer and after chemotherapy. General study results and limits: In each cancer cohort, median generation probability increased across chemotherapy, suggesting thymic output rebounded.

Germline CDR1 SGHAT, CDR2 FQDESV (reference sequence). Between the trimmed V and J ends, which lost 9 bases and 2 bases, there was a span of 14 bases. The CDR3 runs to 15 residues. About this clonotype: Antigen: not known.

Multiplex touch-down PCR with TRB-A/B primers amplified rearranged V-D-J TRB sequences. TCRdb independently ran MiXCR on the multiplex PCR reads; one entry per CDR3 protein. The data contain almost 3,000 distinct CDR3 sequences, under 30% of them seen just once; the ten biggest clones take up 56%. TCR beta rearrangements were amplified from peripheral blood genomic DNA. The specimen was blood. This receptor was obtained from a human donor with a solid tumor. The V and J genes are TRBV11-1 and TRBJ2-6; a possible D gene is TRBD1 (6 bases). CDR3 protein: CASTGSFAGANVLTF. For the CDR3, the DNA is TGTGCCAGTACAGGGTCTTTTGCTGGGGCCAACGTCCTGACTTTC.